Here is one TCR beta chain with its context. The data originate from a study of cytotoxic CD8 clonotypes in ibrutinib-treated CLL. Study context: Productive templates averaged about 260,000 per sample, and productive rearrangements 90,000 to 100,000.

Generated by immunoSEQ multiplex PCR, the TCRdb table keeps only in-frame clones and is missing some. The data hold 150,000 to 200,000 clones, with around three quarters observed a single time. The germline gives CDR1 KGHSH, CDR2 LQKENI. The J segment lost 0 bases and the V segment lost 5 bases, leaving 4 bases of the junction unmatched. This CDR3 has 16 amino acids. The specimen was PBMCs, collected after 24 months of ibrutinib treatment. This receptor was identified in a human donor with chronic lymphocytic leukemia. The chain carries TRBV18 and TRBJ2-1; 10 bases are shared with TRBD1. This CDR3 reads CASSSRTGGSYNEQFF. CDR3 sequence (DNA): TGTGCCAGCTCATCCCGGACAGGGGGCTCCTACAATGAGCAGTTCTTC.